The rows below give T cell receptor beta chains drawn from one sample of a study of blood T cell repertoires in COVID-19. TCRdb keeps only in-frame clones here, not all; method: immunoSEQ multiplex PCR. This table has about 270,000 clones, over 80% appearing once. Sequenced input: PBMCs or T cells enriched from blood (not recorded which). These receptors were taken from a young woman with acute COVID-19. CDR3s include the opening cysteine and the closing phenylalanine or tryptophan. Size is stated for part of the rows, as once, few or many counts, or as a class when the clone is expanded.

>TRBJ2-7|TRBV19|-
CASSIGRNYEQYF
>TRBJ2-7|TRBV28|-
CASRTGVQAKGIDEQYF
>TRBJ1-3|TRBV2|-
CASSPRVTGNTIYF
>TRBJ2-3|TRBV13|-
CASSQRTSGSSDTQYF
>TRBJ2-4|TRBV2|many
CASSPSQSVRYF
>TRBJ2-7|TRBV3-1/TRBV3-2|-
CASSQDPGLAGGLDEQYF
>TRBJ2-6|TRBV19|-
CASRPFSSGANVLTF
>TRBJ1-3|TRBV5-1|-
CASSVNRDAGNTIYF
>TRBJ2-2|TRBV5-1|-
CASSLDRGHTGELFF
>TRBJ1-1|TRBV10-3|-
CAITGTENTEAFF
>TRBJ2-7|TRBV6-5|once
CASSRSTGVAYEQYF
>TRBJ1-3|TRBV13|-
CASSTRQVPSGNTIYF
>TRBJ1-5|TRBV13|-
CASSEQGAGQPQHF
>TRBJ2-1|TRBV24-1|-
CATSDPSTSVVEQFF
>TRBJ1-2|TRBV28|-
CASSLVGVNYGYTF
>TRBJ1-4|TRBV12-3/TRBV12-4|-
CASSLMGGEKLFF
>TRBJ2-1|TRBV7-2|-
CASSSLAGRVHEQFF
>TRBJ2-5|TRBV5-1|-
CASSLDRREGHQTQYF
>TRBJ2-2|TRBV12-2|-
CASRLGSSGNTGELFF
>TRBJ1-2|TRBV19|-
CASSIDFRENYGYTF
>TRBJ2-1|TRBV5-8|once
CASQRQSQFF
>TRBJ2-1|TRBV2|-
CASSQATSGRNEQFF
>TRBJ2-1|TRBV21-1|few
CASSSKGETKTYNEQFF
>TRBJ2-3|TRBV28|-
CASSLSGDRFTDTQYF
>TRBJ1-5|TRBV4-3|-
CASSQDIGGYYSNQPQHF
>TRBJ2-3|TRBV19|-
CASSILGSDTQYF
>TRBJ2-2|TRBV11-1|-
CASSLRPGLVTGELFF